The 29 T cell receptor beta chains reported below all come from one sample, sequenced in a study of T cells in Graves' hyperthyroidism and ophthalmopathy. TCR beta CDR3 region amplification was performed from RNA transcripts. The primer set for the first-round RT-PCR of the TCR CDR3 was HTBI. MiXCR, applied by TCRdb to the multiplex PCR reads, yields one record per CDR3 protein. The sample yields about 600,000 distinct CDR3 sequences, about a sixth seen once. Sample: blood. These receptors all stem from a woman aged 40 to 50 with Graves' ophthalmopathy.

This clonotype was counted a few times. The V gene is TRBV5-6, the J gene TRBJ2-7; D might be TRBD2 (6 bases). V lost 3 bases to trimming and J lost 5 bases, with 15 bases between them. The CDR3 sequence is 14 residues long. Germline V CDR1 and CDR2: SGHDT, YYEEEE. As DNA, the CDR3 is TGTGCCAGCAGCTCGCTTCGGGGGTACCACGAGCAGTACTTC. It specifies CASSSLRGYHEQYF.

The sample holds a few counts of this clonotype. V usage is TRBV28 and J usage is TRBJ1-6; 8 bases match TRBD1. The germline V gene has CDR1 MDHEN and CDR2 SYDVKM. This CDR3 comprises 14 residues. The ends lost 7 bases at V and 10 bases at J; junction bases unmatched: 9. CDR3 sequence: CASIFGQGESPLHF. CDR3 DNA: TGTGCCAGCATTTTCGGACAGGGAGAATCACCCCTCCACTTT.

The J gene is TRBJ2-1, the V gene TRBV6-1, with D perhaps given as TRBD1 or TRBD2 (5 bases each). This CDR3 comprises 12 residues. CDR1 is MNHNS, CDR2 SASEGT, per germline. Trimming removed 7 bases at V and 7 bases at J, with 11 bases between. CDR3 in DNA: TGTGCCAGCATAGATTGGGGGAATGAGCAGTTCTTC. Encoded protein: CASIDWGNEQFF.

The CDR3 nucleotides are TGTGCCAGCGTCCCATCGAACAGGGGGCGAAATGGCTACACCTTC. It is translated as CASVPSNRGRNGYTF. The V call is TRBV28, the J call TRBJ1-2; 9 bases are shared with TRBD1. Trimming removed 8 bases from V and 6 bases from J; junction bases left unmatched: 13. Germline V gives CDR1 MDHEN, CDR2 SYDVKM. CDR3 length equals 15 residues.

V is TRBV29-1 and J is TRBJ2-7; a possible D gene is TRBD2 (6 bases). This CDR3 contains 11 residues. Germline loops: CDR1 SQVTM, CDR2 ANQGSEA. V was clipped by 4 bases and J by 9 bases, with 13 bases between them. CDR3 coding DNA: TGCAGCGTTGGAGGCCAGGAGGGGCAGTACTTC. Its translation: CSVGGQEGQYF.

This clonotype has at least ten counts. The chain combines TRBV20-1 with TRBJ2-3; 13 bases map to TRBD2. Trimming at V came to 3 bases and at J to 4 bases, leaving 4 bases not matched to a gene. Germline V gives CDR1 DFQATT, CDR2 SNEGSKA (reference sequence). CDR3 size: 15 residues. This chain's CDR3 is CSARGTSGAPDTQYF. In DNA form, the CDR3 reads TGCAGTGCTAGGGGGACTAGCGGGGCCCCAGATACGCAGTATTTT.

This chain connects TRBV28 to TRBJ2-5; 7 positions agree with TRBD2. Germline-derived CDR1 and CDR2 are MDHEN and SYDVKM. With V trimmed by 3 bases and J by 0 bases, 7 bases remained unmatched. There are 16 residues in the CDR3. The CDR3 sequence is CASSFALTSDQETQYF. CDR3 sequence (DNA): TGTGCCAGCAGTTTTGCCCTAACTAGCGACCAAGAGACCCAGTACTTC.

The table lists this clonotype with many counts. V is TRBV28 and J is TRBJ2-7; 7 positions agree with TRBD1. Germline V gene data show CDR1 as MDHEN and CDR2 as SYDVKM. V shed 7 bases, J shed 1 base, and the junction held 4 bases outside the gene matches. CDR3 length: 13 residues. Here the CDR3 DNA reads TGTGCCAGCATAGGGACAGAATCCTACGAGCAGTACTTC. This encodes CASIGTESYEQYF.

This clonotype was picked up many times. V usage is TRBV5-1 and J usage is TRBJ1-1, with 9 bases that match TRBD1. The V and J ends lost 2 bases and 4 bases, in that order; junction bases with no gene match: 6. CDR1 and CDR2 from the germline V gene are SGHRS and YFSETQ. The CDR3 is made up of 15 amino acids. The CDR3 DNA is TGCGCCAGCAGCTTTACAGGGGGCCGGGCCACTGAAGCTTTCTTT. This codes for CASSFTGGRATEAFF. The full variable domain, with the rest looked up from reference TRBV5-1 and TRBJ1-1, is KAGVTQTPRYLIKTRGQQVTLSCSPISGHRSVSWYQQTPGQGLQFLFEYFSETQRNKGNFPGRFSGRQFSNSRSEMNVSTLELGDSALYLCASSFTGGRATEAFFGQGTRLTVV.

On this clonotype itself: A junction end diverges from the germline sequence, so it may reflect a read error. The J gene is TRBJ2-7, the V gene TRBV5-1; D not certain. CDR1 is SGHRS, CDR2 YFSETQ, per germline. The CDR3 runs 15 residues. CDR3 in DNA: TGTGCCAGCAGCTTGGTAAGCAGGAGCGCCTACGAGCAGTACTTC. Its protein product is CASSLVSRSAYEQYF.

This clonotype occurred many times. This chain connects TRBV18 to TRBJ2-1, with D unresolved. The CDR3 consists of 11 residues. Germline V lookup: CDR1 KGHSH, CDR2 LQKENI. The germline V and J ends were trimmed by 6 bases and 5 bases, with 5 bases remaining between them. The CDR3 region has the DNA TGTGCCAGCTCTTTCAACAATGAGCAGTTCTTC. Its translation: CASSFNNEQFF.

The chain joins TRBV27 to TRBJ1-2, with TRBD1 matching 8 bases. Per germline, CDR1 MNHEY and CDR2 SMNVEV (reference sequence). V lost 6 bases to trimming and J lost 4 bases; unmatched junction nucleotides: 7. The CDR3 totals 14 residues. CDR3 nucleotide sequence: TGTGCCAGCAGCCGACAGGGGTTTGTCTATGGCTACACCTTC. This translates into CASSRQGFVYGYTF.

CDR3 region: CATSRGLPGSYNSPLHF. For the CDR3, the DNA is TGTGCCACCAGCAGAGGATTGCCGGGCTCCTATAATTCACCCCTCCACTTT. The chain is built from TRBV15 and TRBJ1-6; D gene unclear. In germline, CDR1 is LNHNV, CDR2 YYDKDF (reference sequence). V gave up 1 base and J gave up 0 bases, with 10 bases separating them. The CDR3 is made up of 17 amino acids. Looking up the rest from reference TRBV15 and TRBJ1-6 gives the full variable domain: DAMVIQNPRYQVTQFGKPVTLSCSQTLNHNVMYWYQQKSSQAPKLLFHYYDKDFNNEADTPDNFQSRRPNTSFCFLDIRSPGLGDTAMYLCATSRGLPGSYNSPLHFGNGTRLTVT.

J is TRBJ2-1 and V is TRBV7-9, with D perhaps TRBD1 (5 bases). Germline CDR1 and CDR2: SEHNR and FQNEAQ (reference sequence). V was trimmed by 5 bases and J by 5 bases, leaving 16 bases between them. This CDR3 region has 15 residues. CDR3 in DNA: TGTGCCAGCAGCCTAGGGGTAAGGGCGAACAATGAGCAGTTCTTC. Translation gives CASSLGVRANNEQFF. Drawing the rest from reference TRBV7-9 and TRBJ2-1, the complete variable domain is DTGVSQNPRHKITKRGQNVTFRCDPISEHNRLYWYRQTLGQGPEFLTYFQNEAQLEKSRLLSDRFSAERPKGSFSTLEIQRTEQGDSAMYLCASSLGVRANNEQFFGPGTRLTVL.

This clonotype has at least ten counts. The J gene is TRBJ1-2, the V gene TRBV2; TRBD1 might be the D (5 bases). V gave up 2 bases and J gave up 4 bases, with 14 bases separating them. The CDR3 has 15 residues. Per germline, CDR1 SNHLY and CDR2 FYNNEI. The CDR3 here is CASSEHSGSSYGYTF. The CDR3 nucleotides read TGTGCCAGCAGTGAACACTCAGGGTCTAGCTATGGCTACACCTTC.

In its sample, this clonotype was seen a few times. The V gene is TRBV29-1, the J gene TRBJ1-1; D unclear. V was trimmed by 6 bases and J by 10 bases, leaving 15 bases between them. The germline V gene has CDR1 SQVTM and CDR2 ANQGSEA. The CDR3 contains 11 residues. CDR3 protein: CSVSTQVGAFF. The CDR3 region has the DNA TGCAGCGTGTCCACCCAGGTAGGAGCTTTCTTT.

This clonotype was seen more than once but under ten times. The gene calls are TRBV28 and TRBJ1-1; maybe TRBD1 (6 bases). CDR3 length: 13 residues. CDR1 is MDHEN, CDR2 SYDVKM, per germline. V gave up 6 bases and J gave up 7 bases, with 15 bases separating them. CDR3 DNA sequence: TGTGCCAGCAGATCGGGGGCGCCAATTGAAGCTTTCTTT. This sequence encodes CASRSGAPIEAFF.

The chain joins TRBV18 to TRBJ2-7; 13 bases line up with TRBD2. This CDR3 is built from 15 residues. After removal of 1 base from V and 6 bases from J, the junction contained 3 bases not matched to a gene. Germline V gene lookup returns CDR1 KGHSH and CDR2 LQKENI. DNA of the CDR3: TGTGCCAGCTCACCACTCGGGACTAGCGGGATCGAGCAGTACTTC. It codes for CASSPLGTSGIEQYF.

The chain is built from TRBV30 and TRBJ1-2, with 7 bases identical to TRBD1. The J segment lost 7 bases and the V segment lost 0 bases, leaving 8 bases of the junction unmatched. This CDR3 contains 14 residues. Germline CDR1 GTSNPN, CDR2 SVGIG (reference sequence). CDR3 region: CAWSVLDKGAGYTF. CDR3 coding DNA: TGTGCCTGGAGTGTACTCGACAAGGGGGCTGGCTACACCTTC.

The J gene is TRBJ2-2, the V gene TRBV6-9, with 13 positions matching TRBD2. Per germline, CDR1 MNHGY and CDR2 SVAAGI. The CDR3 extends over 18 amino acids. Unmatched junction bases numbered 5, after V lost 1 base and J lost 3 bases. CDR3: CASSYLLAGGQHTGELFF. The CDR3, as DNA: TGTGCCAGCAGTTATTTACTAGCGGGGGGGCAACACACCGGGGAGCTGTTTTTT.

This clonotype appeared a few times. V usage is TRBV20-1 and J usage is TRBJ2-3; 12 bases align to TRBD2. J lost 3 bases, V lost 5 bases, and 12 bases had no gene match. Germline assignment: CDR1 DFQATT and CDR2 SNEGSKA (reference sequence). This CDR3 is built from 17 residues. Here the CDR3 reads CSAFRTSGIRGTDTQYF. The DNA of the CDR3 is TGCAGTGCTTTCCGGACTAGCGGGATCCGGGGGACAGATACGCAGTATTTT.

This clonotype was picked up many times. This chain connects TRBV29-1 to TRBJ2-1; D may be TRBD1 (5 bases). V lost 7 bases and J 0 bases, leaving 10 bases between the germline ends. The CDR3 consists of 13 residues. Germline lookup yields CDR1 SQVTM and CDR2 ANQGSEA. The CDR3 loop reads CSGQKSSYNEQFF. CDR3 bases: TGCAGCGGACAGAAAAGCTCCTACAATGAGCAGTTCTTC.

In this sample, this clonotype turned up a few times. The junction departs from germline at one end; a sequencing error may be responsible. J is TRBJ2-1 and V is TRBV6-2 or TRBV6-3, with 7 bases aligning to TRBD1. CDR1 is MNHEY, CDR2 SVGEGT, per germline. The CDR3 length is 18 residues. DNA of the CDR3: TGTGCCAGCCTACCCAGGGGCCAGTTGACAGGGAGATACAGTGAGCAGTTCTTC. Its translation is CASLPRGQLTGRYSEQFF.

This clonotype has a count of ten or more. The chain joins TRBV28 to TRBJ2-1; TRBD2 matches at 8 bases. This CDR3 comprises 20 residues. V was pared by 2 bases and J by 4 bases, with 19 bases of the junction left unmatched. CDR1 is MDHEN, CDR2 SYDVKM, per germline. The chain's CDR3 is CASSLSLGVAGPGHYNEQFF. The DNA for the CDR3 is TGTGCCAGCAGTTTAAGTCTTGGAGTAGCGGGACCGGGGCATTACAATGAGCAGTTCTTC.

This clonotype was found a few times. This chain joins TRBV6-2 or TRBV6-3 and TRBJ1-1; no firm D call. Trimming took off 0 bases at V and 8 bases at J, with 13 bases between the two ends. The V gene's germline CDR1 is MNHEY and CDR2 SVGEGT. The CDR3 spans 14 residues. The CDR3 DNA sequence: TGTGCCAGCAGTTACTCGGGTGCAAGAGGGGAAGCTTTCTTT. This codes for CASSYSGARGEAFF.

The rearrangement uses TRBV28 and TRBJ1-6; D may be TRBD1 (6 bases). With 2 bases removed from V and 7 bases from J, the gap between germline ends came to 9 bases. This CDR3 comprises 14 residues. The germline V gene has CDR1 MDHEN and CDR2 SYDVKM. CDR3 protein: CASSLGQKNSPLHF. The DNA for the CDR3 is TGTGCCAGCAGTTTAGGACAGAAGAATTCACCCCTCCACTTT.

The CDR3 region has the DNA TGTGCCAGCAGCTCCGGTGGCAGCAAAAACATTCAGTACTTC. It encodes CASSSGGSKNIQYF. The rearrangement links TRBV7-9 to TRBJ2-4; D not certain. CDR3 length: 14 residues. V lost 4 bases, J lost 3 bases, and 10 bases lay in between. Germline V gives CDR1 SEHNR, CDR2 FQNEAQ (reference sequence).

V gene TRBV20-1 combines with J gene TRBJ2-1; 9 positions agree with TRBD2. V lost 2 bases and J lost 4; bases outside the gene matches: 9. The CDR3 runs 16 residues. Germline loops: CDR1 DFQATT, CDR2 SNEGSKA (reference sequence). The CDR3 nucleotides are TGCAGTGCTAGAATAGGCGGGAGGGCCCTTTACAATGAGCAGTTCTTC. Its protein is CSARIGGRALYNEQFF.

This clonotype was recorded a few times. The V call is TRBV15, the J call TRBJ1-5; a possible D gene is TRBD1 (5 bases). Trimming took 0 bases from V and 6 from J, leaving 9 bases between them. Per germline, CDR1 LNHNV and CDR2 YYDKDF (reference sequence). CDR3 length equals 14 residues. CDR3 residues: CATSRDTRGQPQHF. The CDR3 coding sequence is TGTGCCACCAGCAGAGATACTAGGGGTCAGCCCCAGCATTTT. Using reference TRBV15 and TRBJ1-5 for the parts outside the CDR3, the full variable domain is DAMVIQNPRYQVTQFGKPVTLSCSQTLNHNVMYWYQQKSSQAPKLLFHYYDKDFNNEADTPDNFQSRRPNTSFCFLDIRSPGLGDTAMYLCATSRDTRGQPQHFGDGTRLSIL.